The present T cell receptor (beta chain) was sequenced within a study of blood T cells in healthy people across ages. Study-level points and caveats: As age increased, TCR beta diversity per million T cells fell in a roughly linear fashion. The donors' CMV status was not determined, possibly confounding changes in expanded clonotypes.

Together with a sample-barcoded 5' primer, a J-beta primer mix was included in a second PCR lasting about 6 to 11 cycles. TCRdb used MiXCR to reprocess the 5' RACE reads, holding one entry per CDR3 protein. The table lists over a million distinct CDR3 sequences, approximately 60% of them singletons. Comment on this clonotype: Its antigen remains unidentified.

V was cut by 0 bases and J by 6 bases, with 11 bases left in between. Germline V gene sequence: CDR1 MNHNS, CDR2 SASEGT. The CDR3 sequence is 14 residues long. The sequenced sample was blood. This TCR came from a man younger than 35 in good health. This chain joins TRBV6-1 and TRBJ1-2; D might be TRBD1 (5 bases). The CDR3 sequence is CASSEAGLSNGYTF. CDR3 DNA sequence: TGTGCCAGCAGTGAAGCGGGGCTGTCGAATGGCTACACCTTC.